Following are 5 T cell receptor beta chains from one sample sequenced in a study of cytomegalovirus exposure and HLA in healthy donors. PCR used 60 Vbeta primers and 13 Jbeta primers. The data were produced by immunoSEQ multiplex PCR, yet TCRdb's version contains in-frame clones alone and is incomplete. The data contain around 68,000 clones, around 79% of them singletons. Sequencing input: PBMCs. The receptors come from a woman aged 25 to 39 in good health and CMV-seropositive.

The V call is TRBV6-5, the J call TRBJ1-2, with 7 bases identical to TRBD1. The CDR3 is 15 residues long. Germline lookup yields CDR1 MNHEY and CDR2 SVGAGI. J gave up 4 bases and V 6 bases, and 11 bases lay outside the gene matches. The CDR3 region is CASRDSGTVIYGYTF. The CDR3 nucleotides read TGTGCCAGCAGAGACTCCGGGACAGTCATCTATGGCTACACCTTC.

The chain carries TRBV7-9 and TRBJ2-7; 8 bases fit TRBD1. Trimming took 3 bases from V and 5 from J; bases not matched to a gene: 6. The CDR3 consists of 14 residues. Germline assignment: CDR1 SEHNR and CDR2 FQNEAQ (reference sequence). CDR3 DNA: TGTGCCAGCAGCTTGGCAGGGGGCAGGAACGAGCAGTACTTC. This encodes CASSLAGGRNEQYF.

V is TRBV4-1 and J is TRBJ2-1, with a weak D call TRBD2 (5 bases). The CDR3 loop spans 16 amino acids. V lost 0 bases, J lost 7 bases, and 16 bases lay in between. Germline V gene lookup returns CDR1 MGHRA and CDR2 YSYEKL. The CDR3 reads CASSQEALAGLNEQFF. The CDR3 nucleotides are TGCGCCAGCAGCCAAGAGGCGCTAGCCGGGTTGAATGAGCAGTTCTTC.

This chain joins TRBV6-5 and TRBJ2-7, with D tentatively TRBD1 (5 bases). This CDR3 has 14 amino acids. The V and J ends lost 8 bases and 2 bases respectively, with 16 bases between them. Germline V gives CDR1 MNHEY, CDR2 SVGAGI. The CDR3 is CASQQAAGPYEQYF. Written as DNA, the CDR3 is TGTGCCAGCCAACAGGCGGCAGGGCCCTACGAGCAGTACTTC.

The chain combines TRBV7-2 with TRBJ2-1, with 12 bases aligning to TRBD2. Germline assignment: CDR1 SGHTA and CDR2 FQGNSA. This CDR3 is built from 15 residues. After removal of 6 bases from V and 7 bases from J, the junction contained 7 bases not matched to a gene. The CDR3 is CASRELAGGRNEQFF. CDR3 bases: TGTGCCAGCAGAGAACTAGCGGGAGGTCGGAATGAGCAGTTCTTC.